This entry concerns a single T cell receptor (beta chain). The source of the sample is a study of T cells in localized non-small cell lung cancer. Sequencing used immunoSEQ multiplex PCR; TCRdb keeps in-frame clones, though not all of them. The sample holds 90,000 or so clones, roughly 86% seen once. This CDR3 has 16 amino acids. Germline CDR1 reads MGHRA; CDR2 reads YSYEKL. With V trimmed by 1 base and J by 0 bases, 4 bases remained unmatched. The receptor was derived from a man aged 40 to 70 with stage I squamous cell lung carcinoma. Sequenced here: peripheral blood, sampled before any cancer treatment. This sequence joins TRBV4-1 and TRBJ2-7; the match to TRBD1 covers 9 bases. The CDR3 loop is CASSQATTGGSYEQYF. CDR3 nucleotides: TGCGCCAGCAGCCAAGCCACGACAGGGGGCTCCTACGAGCAGTACTTC.